Following are 27 T cell receptor beta chains from one sample sequenced in a study of memory CD4+ T cells and cytomegalovirus serostatus. The sort gate was single viable CD3+CD4+CD8-CD45RO+ cells for memory CD4+ T cells. Produced via immunoSEQ multiplex PCR; TCRdb's table is partial and in-frame only. This sample yields 45,000 to 60,000 clones, of which over 60% are seen a single time; around 1.3% belongs to the top ten. The sequenced sample was memory CD4+ T cells from blood. The receptor set was obtained from an adult in good health and CMV-seropositive.

The chain is built from TRBV6-1 and TRBJ2-5; 8 nucleotides agree with TRBD2. V lost 2 bases, J lost 4 bases, and 3 bases stayed unmatched. The CDR3 is 14 amino acids. Per germline, CDR1 MNHNS and CDR2 SASEGT. DNA for the CDR3: TGTGCCAGCAGTGAACGGGGGGGCCGAGAGACCCAGTACTTC. This translates into CASSERGGRETQYF.

The rearrangement joins TRBV6-1 to TRBJ2-7, with D tentatively TRBD1 or TRBD2 (5 bases each). CDR1 and CDR2 (germline): MNHNS, SASEGT. This CDR3 region has 15 residues. The V and J ends lost 7 bases and 5 bases respectively, with 21 bases between them. CDR3 in amino acids: CASIRGVNGLDEQYF. The CDR3, as DNA: TGTGCCAGCATTAGAGGGGTAAACGGCCTCGACGAGCAGTACTTC.

This clone was observed a single time. This rearrangement joins TRBV7-9 to TRBJ1-2; unclear D gene. The V end was cut by 1 base, the J end by 4 bases, with 7 bases between. The CDR3 has 13 amino acids. CDR1 SEHNR and CDR2 FQNEAQ come from the germline V gene (reference sequence). DNA of the CDR3: TGTGCCAGCAGCTTAGTAAACCTCTATGGCTACACCTTC. Its translation is CASSLVNLYGYTF.

This clone is a singleton in its sample. The V call is TRBV6-1, the J call TRBJ2-7, with D maybe TRBD1 (6 bases). This CDR3 region has 14 residues. V was trimmed by 4 bases and J by 2 bases, leaving 12 bases between them. Germline lookup yields CDR1 MNHNS and CDR2 SASEGT. This chain's CDR3 is CASSGGHTPYEQYF. In DNA form, the CDR3 reads TGTGCCAGCAGTGGGGGGCACACACCCTACGAGCAGTACTTC.

The CDR3 spells CASSLGGKETQYF. The CDR3 nucleotides read TGTGCCAGCAGCTTAGGGGGAAAAGAGACCCAGTACTTC. This chain connects TRBV7-2 to TRBJ2-5; D is unresolved. The germline V gene has CDR1 SGHTA and CDR2 FQGNSA. Trimming left V 1 base short and J 3 bases short, with 6 bases between. The CDR3 covers 13 residues. Filled out from reference TRBV7-2 and TRBJ2-5, the complete variable domain reads GAGVSQSPSNKVTEKGKDVELRCDPISGHTALYWYRQSLGQGLEFLIYFQGNSAPDKSGLPSDRFSAERTGGSVSTLTIQRTQQEDSAVYLCASSLGGKETQYFGPGTRLLVL.

V gene TRBV7-9 combines with J gene TRBJ1-5; D not resolved. Trimming took off 0 bases at V and 5 bases at J, with 5 bases between the two ends. The germline V gene encodes CDR1 SEHNR and CDR2 FQNEAQ (reference sequence). This CDR3 is 13 amino acids long. The CDR3 loop reads CASSLARDQPQHF. CDR3 sequence (DNA): TGTGCCAGCAGCTTAGCGCGCGATCAGCCCCAGCATTTT.

V is TRBV4-3 and J is TRBJ1-2, with a possible D match to TRBD1 (6 bases). Germline V gives CDR1 LGHNA, CDR2 YSLEER. This CDR3 is built from 14 residues. The V end lost 6 bases, the J end lost 2 bases, and 13 bases lay between the germline ends. CDR3 in amino acids: CASRGPGQNYGYTF. The DNA of the CDR3 is TGCGCCAGCAGGGGGCCAGGACAGAACTATGGCTACACCTTC.

The chain has TRBV5-1 and TRBJ1-4, with TRBD1 matching 8 bases. This CDR3 contains 15 residues. Germline CDR1 and CDR2: SGHRS and YFSETQ. J was trimmed by 5 bases and V by 0 bases; bases with no gene match: 3. The CDR3 region is CASSLVAGGNEKLFF. CDR3 nucleotides: TGCGCCAGCAGCTTGGTGGCAGGGGGCAATGAAAAACTGTTTTTT.

The V and J genes are TRBV28 and TRBJ2-2, with 13 nucleotides matching TRBD2. Unmatched junction bases numbered 1, after V lost 0 bases and J lost 6 bases. Germline V gives CDR1 MDHEN, CDR2 SYDVKM. The CDR3 spans 16 residues. CDR3 residues: CASSLWTSGRPGELFF. CDR3 bases: TGTGCCAGCAGTTTATGGACTAGCGGGAGGCCCGGGGAGCTGTTTTTT.

The rearrangement joins TRBV5-1 to TRBJ1-1; 7 bases fit TRBD1. The CDR3 runs 14 residues. The germline gives CDR1 SGHRS, CDR2 YFSETQ. With V trimmed by 4 bases and J by 0 bases, 3 bases remained unmatched. CDR3 in DNA: TGCGCCAGCAGCCGGGGACAGTTGAACACTGAAGCTTTCTTT. It translates to CASSRGQLNTEAFF.

The chain links TRBV11-3 to TRBJ1-1; D gene unclear. The germline V gene has CDR1 SGHNT and CDR2 YENEEA. V dropped 1 base and J dropped 1 base, with 7 bases sitting between them. This CDR3 region has 14 residues. This CDR3 is CASSLAPTNTEAFF. In DNA, the CDR3 is TGTGCCAGCAGCTTAGCCCCTACGAACACTGAAGCTTTCTTT.

The V call is TRBV5-4, the J call TRBJ1-4; D gene uncertain. The CDR3 is 12 residues long. Germline V gene lookup returns CDR1 SGHNT and CDR2 YYREEE (reference sequence). V was clipped by 0 bases and J by 9 bases, with 6 bases between them. The CDR3 loop reads CASSLDGQKLFF. The CDR3 nucleotides read TGTGCCAGCAGCTTGGACGGTCAAAAACTGTTTTTT.

By share, this clone counts as large. The chain couples TRBV2 to TRBJ1-5; no reliable D call. This CDR3 contains 14 residues. The germline V gene encodes CDR1 SNHLY and CDR2 FYNNEI. Trimming shortened V by 3 bases and J by 5 bases, and 11 bases separated the two germline ends. The CDR3 DNA reads as TGTGCCAGCAGTGACTCGGCCGACGATCAGCCCCAGCATTTT. It translates to CASSDSADDQPQHF.

This clone was seen once. This chain connects TRBV7-9 to TRBJ1-2; no clear D gene. V lost 2 bases and J lost 6, with 16 bases in between. The germline V gene encodes CDR1 SEHNR and CDR2 FQNEAQ (reference sequence). There are 15 residues in the CDR3. The CDR3: CASSLPQRTAHGYTF. As DNA, the CDR3 is TGTGCCAGCAGCTTACCGCAAAGGACTGCTCATGGCTACACCTTC. The whole variable domain, remainder taken from reference TRBV7-9 and TRBJ1-2, is DTGVSQNPRHKITKRGQNVTFRCDPISEHNRLYWYRQTLGQGPEFLTYFQNEAQLEKSRLLSDRFSAERPKGSFSTLEIQRTEQGDSAMYLCASSLPQRTAHGYTFGSGTRLTVV.

The chain is built from TRBV12-5 and TRBJ1-5; D uncertain. Germline assignment: CDR1 LGHNT and CDR2 FRNRAP. Trimming took off 4 bases at V and 5 bases at J, with 9 bases between the two ends. This CDR3 has 13 residues. CDR3 DNA: TGTGCTAGTGGTTGGGCAGAAGATCAGCCCCAGCATTTT. Translation gives CASGWAEDQPQHF.

This sequence joins TRBV7-8 and TRBJ2-3; possibly TRBD1 or TRBD2 for D (5 bases each). CDR1 and CDR2 (germline): SGHVS, FQNEAQ. CDR3 size: 15 residues. Between the trimmed V and J ends, which lost 1 base and 2 bases, there was a span of 10 bases. In DNA, the CDR3 is TGTGCCAGCAGCTTAGAGGGGACCTTCACAGATACGCAGTATTTT. It yields the protein CASSLEGTFTDTQYF. Full variable domain (remainder filled in from reference TRBV7-8 and TRBJ2-3): GAGVSQSPRYKVAKRGQDVALRCDPISGHVSLFWYQQALGQGPEFLTYFQNEAQLDKSGLPSDRFFAERPEGSVSTLKIQRTQQEDSAVYLCASSLEGTFTDTQYFGPGTRLTVL.

This chain joins TRBV7-3 and TRBJ2-5; 7 nucleotides match TRBD2. This CDR3 contains 14 residues. The germline CDR1 and CDR2 sequences are SGHTA and FQGTGA. The V gene end was trimmed by 9 bases and the J gene end by 2 bases; junction bases not matched to a gene: 9. In nucleotides, the CDR3 is TGTGCCAGTTCCCCAACGGGACTACAAGAGACCCAGTACTTC. It specifies CASSPTGLQETQYF.

This clone appeared once. J is TRBJ1-2 and V is TRBV29-1; 10 nucleotides line up with TRBD1. This CDR3 has 13 residues. Germline-derived CDR1 and CDR2 are SQVTM and ANQGSEA. Trimming took 7 bases from V and 2 from J; bases not matched to a gene: 4. The DNA for the CDR3 is TGCAGCGCCGGGACAGGGGCAAACTATGGCTACACCTTC. Amino acid sequence: CSAGTGANYGYTF.

The chain carries TRBV6-5 and TRBJ2-7, with 7 bases lining up with TRBD2. The germline gives CDR1 MNHEY, CDR2 SVGAGI. The CDR3 is made up of 12 amino acids. Trimming removed 6 bases from V and 6 bases from J; junction bases left unmatched: 5. DNA of the CDR3: TGTGCCAGCAGATCGGGGACTACCGAGCAGTACTTC. This gives the protein CASRSGTTEQYF.

In its sample, this clone was seen once. The chain combines TRBV5-6 with TRBJ2-7; tentatively, D is TRBD2 (6 bases). Germline V gene sequence: CDR1 SGHDT, CDR2 YYEEEE. The V gene lost 3 bases and the J gene lost 3 bases, with 13 bases spanning the gap. The CDR3 sequence is 14 residues long. The chain's CDR3 is CASSWDSGNYEQYF. The CDR3 DNA is TGTGCCAGCAGCTGGGATAGCGGCAACTACGAGCAGTACTTC.

V and J are TRBV30 and TRBJ1-3, with D possibly TRBD1 on 6 matching bases. Germline V gene data show CDR1 as GTSNPN and CDR2 as SVGIG (reference sequence). V was trimmed by 3 bases and J by 0 bases, leaving 12 bases between them. This CDR3 is 15 amino acids long. In DNA form, the CDR3 reads TGTGCCTGGAGCGCTCAGGGGAACTCTGGAAACACCATATATTTT. Translating it yields CAWSAQGNSGNTIYF.

This chain joins TRBV5-6 and TRBJ2-1; 11 nucleotides align to TRBD2. Germline CDR1 and CDR2: SGHDT and YYEEEE. This CDR3 spans 15 amino acids. The trim removed 4 bases at V and 7 bases at J, leaving 7 bases unmatched. The chain's CDR3 is CASSRPGLAVNEQFF. The DNA of the CDR3 is TGTGCCAGCAGCAGGCCGGGACTAGCGGTAAATGAGCAGTTCTTC.

The chain is built from TRBV27 and TRBJ1-2, with D unresolved. Looked up from germline, CDR1 is MNHEY and CDR2 is SMNVEV (reference sequence). CDR3 size: 13 residues. The V gene lost 6 bases and the J gene lost 8 bases, with 16 bases spanning the gap. CDR3 nucleotides: TGTGCCAGCAGCCCTGGACGGTCTCCGGGCTACACCTTC. It translates to CASSPGRSPGYTF.

J is TRBJ2-3 and V is TRBV30; 7 nucleotides align to TRBD1. In germline, CDR1 is GTSNPN, CDR2 SVGIG (reference sequence). The CDR3 consists of 15 residues. Trimming took 3 bases from V and 1 from J; bases not matched to a gene: 7. The CDR3 sequence: CAWSRITGGTDTQYF. The CDR3 nucleotides read TGTGCCTGGAGCCGGATTACAGGGGGCACAGATACGCAGTATTTT.

This sequence joins TRBV30 and TRBJ1-2; 8 bases line up with TRBD1. The germline gives CDR1 GTSNPN, CDR2 SVGIG (reference sequence). CDR3 length: 13 amino acids. The ends lost 6 bases at V and 8 bases at J; junction bases unmatched: 11. The CDR3 here is CACNRDRPAGYTF. The DNA for the CDR3 is TGTGCCTGCAACCGGGACAGGCCCGCCGGCTACACCTTC.

This clone was counted a single time. The genes are TRBV5-1 and TRBJ2-3, with D unclear. In germline, CDR1 is SGHRS, CDR2 YFSETQ. The CDR3 has 14 amino acids. The V and J ends lost 5 bases and 4 bases respectively, with 14 bases between them. The CDR3 DNA is TGCGCCAGCAGTGGAGCAGGAACCCCAGATACGCAGTATTTT. Its translation is CASSGAGTPDTQYF.

This sequence joins TRBV2 and TRBJ1-6, with TRBD1 matching over 10 bases. This CDR3 is 15 amino acids long. V shed 5 bases, J shed 9 bases, and the junction held 7 bases outside the gene matches. Germline loops: CDR1 SNHLY, CDR2 FYNNEI. The CDR3, as DNA: TGTGCCAGCAGTCAGGACAGGGGGTACGGTTCACCCCTCCACTTT. Protein product: CASSQDRGYGSPLHF.